A few counts support the clone carrying this T cell receptor (beta chain). TCRdb keeps only in-frame clones here, not all; method: immunoSEQ multiplex PCR. Found here are 980,000 or so clones, about 80% of them singletons; the top ten hold nearly 1.5%. The data were taken from a study of shared clonotypes between healthy human individuals. Trimming took 3 bases from V and 6 from J; bases not matched to a gene: 10. Germline loops: CDR1 WSHSY, CDR2 SAAADI. The CDR3 runs to 15 residues. The chain combines TRBV10-2 with TRBJ2-7, with TRBD1 identical over 8 bases. Sequencing input: memory CD4+ T cells sorted from blood. The subset: CD45RA-negative fraction. This sequence was found in a man younger than 35 in good health. CDR3 region: CASSDLGRGRVEQYF. The CDR3 nucleotides are TGCGCCAGCAGTGATCTTGGCAGGGGGCGCGTCGAGCAGTACTTC.